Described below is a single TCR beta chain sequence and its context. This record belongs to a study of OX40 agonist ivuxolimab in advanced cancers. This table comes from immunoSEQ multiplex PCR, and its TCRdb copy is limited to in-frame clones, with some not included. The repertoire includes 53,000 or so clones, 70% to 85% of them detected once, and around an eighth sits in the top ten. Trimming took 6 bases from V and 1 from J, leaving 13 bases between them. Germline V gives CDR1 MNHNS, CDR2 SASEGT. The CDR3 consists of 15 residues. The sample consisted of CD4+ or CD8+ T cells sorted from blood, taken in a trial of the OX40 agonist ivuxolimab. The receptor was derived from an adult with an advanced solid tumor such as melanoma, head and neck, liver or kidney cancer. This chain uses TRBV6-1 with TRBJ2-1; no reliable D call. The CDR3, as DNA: TGTGCCAGCAGACTGCCGGGCGGTTCCTACAATGAGCAGTTCTTC. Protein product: CASRLPGGSYNEQFF.